The next 2 T cell receptor beta chains were all read from a single sample in a study of T cell responses to AZD1222 COVID-19 vaccine. Here immunoSEQ multiplex PCR was the method, and the copy in TCRdb shows in-frame clones only, minus some. Seen here are some 250,000 clones, 85% to 95% observed once, and the top ten hold around 0.57%. Sequenced here: peripheral blood, sampled 28 days after the second AZD1222 dose. These receptors were taken from an adult who received the AZD1222 COVID-19 vaccine.

This chain joins TRBV4-1 and TRBJ1-5; no firm D call. This CDR3 has 15 amino acids. Germline loops: CDR1 MGHRA, CDR2 YSYEKL. Trimming removed 0 bases from V and 9 bases from J, with 15 bases in between. The DNA of the CDR3 is TGCGCCAGCAGCCAAGAAGAAGGAGGGTTCCGGCCCCAGCATTTT. This translates into CASSQEEGGFRPQHF.

This chain joins TRBV15 and TRBJ1-1; D not certain. The CDR3 sequence is 15 residues long. Germline lookup yields CDR1 LNHNV and CDR2 YYDKDF (reference sequence). Trimming took off 3 bases at V and 0 bases at J, with 11 bases between the two ends. The CDR3, as DNA: TGTGCCACCAGCAGGTTCCGAGACATGAACACTGAAGCTTTCTTT. Protein sequence: CATSRFRDMNTEAFF.